This T cell receptor beta chain was obtained from a study of OX40 agonist ivuxolimab in advanced cancers. Turning to the overall study: The costimulatory receptor OX40 (CD134) was targeted by ivuxolimab, a fully human IgG2 agonistic monoclonal antibody. The dose-escalation cohort was 80% to 90% male with a mean age of about 60 years, ranging from roughly 20 to 80. The paper covers the monotherapy dose-escalation part of the phase I ivuxolimab trial, which included N ≈ 57 patients. The purpose of peripheral TCRbeta sequencing was to test whether ivuxolimab changed TCR sequence diversity and led to clonal T-cell expansion. Partial responses occurred in three dose-escalation patients: two with cutaneous melanoma and one with hepatocellular carcinoma. Intravenous ivuxolimab was administered to patients every 2 weeks at six dose levels: 0.01, 0.1, 0.3, 1.5, 3 and 10 mg/kg. Patients were allowed to have had prior anti-PD-1, anti-PD-L1 or anti-CTLA-4 therapy, and around 37% of the dose-escalation patients had previously received checkpoint inhibitors. Of the approximately 53 patients in dose escalation, 19 had hepatocellular carcinoma, about 15 had melanoma, 9 had renal cell carcinoma and 9 had head and neck cancer.

Including the terminal cysteine and phenylalanine, the CDR3 comprises 12 residues. Of all the DNA, just the CDR3 is kept, 36 bases in frame from base 1. The V end loses 6 bases and the J end loses 0 bases, and a stretch of 5 bases separates them. In the germline V gene (reference sequence), CDR1 corresponds to LNHDA and CDR2 to SQIVND. General findings and caveats noted by the study authors: Clonal expansion of both CD4+ and CD8+ blood T cells was observed from baseline to week 6 at doses 0.1 to 3.0 mg/kg. Antigen specificity was not determined for the clonally expanded peripheral T cells. Low levels of normalized T-cell clonal expansion were also seen in some patients who did not respond. On average, CD8+ T cells showed more expanded clones than CD4+ T cells after ivuxolimab. In the 0.1-3.0 mg/kg groups, partial responders had among the lowest normalized peripheral clonal expansion, particularly in CD8+ T cells.

Remarks on this clone: This receptor's antigen is unknown. Per-nucleotide qualities are absent, and no much larger clonotype sits a single base away.

Genomic DNA was extracted from sorted cells for sequencing of the TCRbeta CDR3 region. The immunoSEQ Assay was used for sequencing of TCRbeta CDR3 regions. Sourced from immuneACCESS, this table was stored by TCRdb with only in-frame sequences that have V and J called. A share of the clones is absent; for the studies checked, an unresolved V gene accounts for under half, and the remainder has no known explanation. The sample includes about 27,000 clones, with about 80% observed a single time. Together, the top ten hold approximately 12% of the sample. The trial excluded patients who had a history of autoimmune disease or who were on systemic immunosuppression. In every dose cohort, peripheral blood was drawn for TCR sequencing at baseline, cycle 4 day 1, and cycle 7 day 1. The samples were taken from a phase I, first-in-human, multicenter, open-label dose-escalation trial of ivuxolimab. The trial enrolled adults with locally advanced or metastatic head and neck squamous cell, hepatocellular, melanoma or renal cell carcinoma. Before TCR sequencing, CD4+ T cells and CD8+ T cells from peripheral blood were sorted into separate populations.

This clonotype was sampled from an adult with an advanced solid tumor such as melanoma, head and neck, liver or kidney cancer. Sample: CD4+ or CD8+ T cells sorted from blood, taken in a trial of the OX40 agonist ivuxolimab. The V gene is TRBV19 and the J gene is TRBJ1-1; no confident D gene assignment can be made. The bases are TGTGCCAGTAGCGAAGTGAACACTGAAGCTTTCTTT. Translation gives CASSEVNTEAFF. The full variable domain, completed from the reference TRBV19 and TRBJ1-1 proteins outside the CDR3, reads DGGITQSPKYLFRKEGQNVTLSCEQNLNHDAMYWYRQDPGQGLRLIYYSQIVNDFQKGDIAEGYSVSREKKESFPLTVTSAQKNPTAFYLCASSEVNTEAFFGQGTRLTVV.